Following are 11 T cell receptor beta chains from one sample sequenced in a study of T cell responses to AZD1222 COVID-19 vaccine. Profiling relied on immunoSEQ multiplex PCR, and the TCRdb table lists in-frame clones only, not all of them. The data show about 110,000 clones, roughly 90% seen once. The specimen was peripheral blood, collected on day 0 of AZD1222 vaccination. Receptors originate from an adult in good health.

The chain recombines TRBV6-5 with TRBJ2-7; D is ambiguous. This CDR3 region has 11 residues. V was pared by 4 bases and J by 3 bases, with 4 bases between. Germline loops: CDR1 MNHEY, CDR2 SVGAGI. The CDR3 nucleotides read TGTGCCAGCAGTTGGAACTACGAGCAGTACTTC. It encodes CASSWNYEQYF.

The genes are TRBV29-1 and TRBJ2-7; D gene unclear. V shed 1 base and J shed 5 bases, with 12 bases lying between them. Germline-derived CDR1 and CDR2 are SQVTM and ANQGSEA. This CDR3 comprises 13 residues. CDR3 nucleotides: TGCAGCGTTGAAGTCGGGCGACAAAACGAGCAGTACTTC. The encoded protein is CSVEVGRQNEQYF.

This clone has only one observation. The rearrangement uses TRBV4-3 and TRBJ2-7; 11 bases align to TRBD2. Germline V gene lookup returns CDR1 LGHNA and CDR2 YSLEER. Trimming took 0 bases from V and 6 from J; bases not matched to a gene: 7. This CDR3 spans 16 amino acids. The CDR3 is CASSQDLAGGRGEQYF. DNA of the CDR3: TGCGCCAGCAGCCAAGATCTAGCGGGAGGAAGGGGCGAGCAGTACTTC.

CDR3 sequence reads: CASSSGTRRNTIYF. In DNA form, the CDR3 reads TGTGCCAGCAGCTCCGGGACACGAAGAAACACCATATATTTT. The V call is TRBV6-5, the J call TRBJ1-3, with D perhaps TRBD1 (6 bases). CDR1 is MNHEY, CDR2 SVGAGI, per germline. Trimming removed 6 bases at V and 5 bases at J, with 14 bases between. This CDR3 comprises 14 residues.

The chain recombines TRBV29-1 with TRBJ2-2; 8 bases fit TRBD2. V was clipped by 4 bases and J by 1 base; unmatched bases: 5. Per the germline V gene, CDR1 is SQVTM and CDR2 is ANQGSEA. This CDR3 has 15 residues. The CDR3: CSVVRAGGNTGELFF. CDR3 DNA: TGCAGCGTTGTTAGGGCGGGAGGGAACACCGGGGAGCTGTTTTTT.

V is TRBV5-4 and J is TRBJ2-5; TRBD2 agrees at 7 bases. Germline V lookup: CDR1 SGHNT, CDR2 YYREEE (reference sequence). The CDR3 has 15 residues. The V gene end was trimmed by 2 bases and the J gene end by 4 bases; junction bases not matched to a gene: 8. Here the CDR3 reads CASSFRSGRGETQYF. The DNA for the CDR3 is TGTGCCAGCAGCTTTAGATCAGGGAGGGGAGAGACCCAGTACTTC.

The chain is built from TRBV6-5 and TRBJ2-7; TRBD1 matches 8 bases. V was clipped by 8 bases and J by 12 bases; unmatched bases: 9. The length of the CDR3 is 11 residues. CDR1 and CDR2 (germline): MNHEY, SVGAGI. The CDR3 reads CASGRTGWLYF. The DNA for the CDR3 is TGTGCCAGCGGCCGGACAGGGTGGCTGTACTTC.

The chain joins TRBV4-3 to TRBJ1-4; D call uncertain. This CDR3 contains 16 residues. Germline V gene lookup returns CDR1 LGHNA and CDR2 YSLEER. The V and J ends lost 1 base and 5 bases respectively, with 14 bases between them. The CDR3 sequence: CASSQGVGRENEKLFF. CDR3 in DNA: TGCGCCAGCAGCCAAGGGGTGGGGAGAGAAAATGAAAAACTGTTTTTT.

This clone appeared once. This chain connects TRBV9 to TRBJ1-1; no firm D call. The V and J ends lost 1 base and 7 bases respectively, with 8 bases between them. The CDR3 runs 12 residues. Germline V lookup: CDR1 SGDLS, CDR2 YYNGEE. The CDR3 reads CASSVTLYEAFF. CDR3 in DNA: TGTGCCAGCAGCGTAACTTTATATGAAGCTTTCTTT.

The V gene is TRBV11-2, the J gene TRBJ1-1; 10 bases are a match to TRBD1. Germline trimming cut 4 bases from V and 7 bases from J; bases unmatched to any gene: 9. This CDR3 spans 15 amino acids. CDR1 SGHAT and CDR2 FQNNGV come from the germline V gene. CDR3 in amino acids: CASSYTDRGQGEAFF. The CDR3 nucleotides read TGTGCCAGCAGCTACACAGACAGGGGGCAGGGTGAAGCTTTCTTT.

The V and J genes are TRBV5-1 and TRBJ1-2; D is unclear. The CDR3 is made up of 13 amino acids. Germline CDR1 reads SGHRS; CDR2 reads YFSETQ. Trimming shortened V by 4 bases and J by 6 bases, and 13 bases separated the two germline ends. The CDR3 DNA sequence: TGCGCCAGCAGCCACGGGATACTCGATGGCTACACCTTC. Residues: CASSHGILDGYTF.